This record covers a single T cell receptor beta chain. The data were taken from a study of cytomegalovirus exposure and HLA in healthy donors. CDR1 and CDR2 from the germline V gene are SGHAT and FQDESV (reference sequence). The CDR3 runs to 14 residues. Trimming removed 0 bases from V and 2 bases from J, with 8 bases in between. This PCR relied on a set of 60 Vbeta primers and 13 Jbeta primers. This table comes from immunoSEQ multiplex PCR, and its TCRdb copy is limited to in-frame clones, with some not included. The repertoire holds around 180,000 clones, with more than 85% as singletons. Sequenced: PBMCs. The V call is TRBV11-1, the J call TRBJ2-7; a weak D match, TRBD1 (5 bases). The sequence was obtained from a woman in her late teens or twenties in good health and CMV-seronegative. CDR3 protein: CASSLAGATYEQYF. As DNA, the CDR3 is TGTGCCAGCAGCTTAGCTGGGGCAACCTACGAGCAGTACTTC.